These 23 T cell receptor beta chains were sequenced from one sample in a study of T cell repertoires in cytomegalovirus infection. TCRdb reprocessed the reads with MiXCR, giving one entry per CDR3 protein. The sample holds roughly 720,000 distinct CDR3 sequences, roughly a third seen once. Sequencing was performed on PBMCs. The receptors were gathered from a human donor in good health (CMV status not recorded). Some clones in this sample may be carry-over from other donors' samples.

The genes are TRBV5-6 and TRBJ2-7; D gene unclear. Germline assignment: CDR1 SGHDT and CDR2 YYEEEE. V lost 0 bases and J lost 3, with 16 bases in between. The CDR3 spans 16 residues. CDR3 sequence: CASSLDLGPKSYEQYF. As DNA, the CDR3 is TGTGCCAGCAGCTTGGATCTTGGGCCAAAAAGCTACGAGCAGTACTTC.

J is TRBJ2-5 and V is TRBV5-1; D is unresolved. CDR1 SGHRS and CDR2 YFSETQ come from the germline V gene. Trimming left V 4 bases short and J 1 base short, with 11 bases between. This CDR3 contains 14 residues. In DNA, the CDR3 is TGCGCCAGCAGCCCGGGTTTCTTCCAAGAGACCCAGTACTTC. Translation: CASSPGFFQETQYF. Variable domain in full (rest from reference TRBV5-1 and TRBJ2-5): KAGVTQTPRYLIKTRGQQVTLSCSPISGHRSVSWYQQTPGQGLQFLFEYFSETQRNKGNFPGRFSGRQFSNSRSEMNVSTLELGDSALYLCASSPGFFQETQYFGPGTRLLVL.

The chain combines TRBV11-1 with TRBJ1-3; weak D call: TRBD1 (6 bases). The CDR3 sequence is 16 residues long. Trimming left V 5 bases short and J 1 base short, with 15 bases between. Germline-derived CDR1 and CDR2 are SGHAT and FQDESV (reference sequence). CDR3 loop: CASSPPGHLSGNTIYF. The DNA for the CDR3 is TGTGCCAGCAGCCCACCGGGACACCTATCTGGAAACACCATATATTTT.

This chain joins TRBV12-3 or TRBV12-4 and TRBJ1-2; the match to TRBD1 covers 9 bases. The junction had 13 bases not matched to a gene; V was cut back by 7 bases and J by 7 bases. There are 15 residues in the CDR3. CDR3 in DNA: TGTGCCAGCAACCCGGGGACAGGGCCCTTGATTGGCTACACCTTC. Amino acid sequence: CASNPGTGPLIGYTF.

This chain connects TRBV3-1 to TRBJ2-3, with a weak D call TRBD2 (6 bases). The V gene lost 6 bases and the J gene lost 2 bases, with 15 bases spanning the gap. This CDR3 spans 15 amino acids. CDR1 and CDR2 (germline): LGHDT, YNNKEL (reference sequence). CDR3 amino acids: CASRPGTYSTDTQYF. The CDR3 coding sequence is TGTGCCAGCAGACCCGGGACTTACTCCACAGATACGCAGTATTTT.

V gene TRBV10-2 combines with J gene TRBJ2-2, with 9 bases lining up with TRBD2. In germline, CDR1 is WSHSY, CDR2 SAAADI. This CDR3 is 14 amino acids long. V lost 4 bases and J lost 5; bases outside the gene matches: 2. CDR3 DNA sequence: TGCGCCAGCAGTGGGCTAGCGGGAACCGGGGAGCTGTTTTTT. Translating gives CASSGLAGTGELFF.

This chain connects TRBV7-8 to TRBJ2-2; D ambiguous. V was trimmed by 5 bases and J by 5 bases, leaving 12 bases between them. In germline, CDR1 is SGHVS, CDR2 FQNEAQ. The CDR3 consists of 14 residues. CDR3 DNA sequence: TGTGCCAGCAGCCCCTTGACGAGTACCGGGGAGCTGTTTTTT. This codes for CASSPLTSTGELFF.

This clonotype was counted only a few times. The chain joins TRBV20-1 to TRBJ2-1; TRBD2 aligns across 8 bases. The CDR3 runs 18 residues. Trimming at V came to 1 base and at J to 7 bases, leaving 18 bases not matched to a gene. Germline V lookup: CDR1 DFQATT, CDR2 SNEGSKA (reference sequence). The CDR3 DNA reads as TGCAGTGCTAGAGTGGAGGGCCTAGCCGGGGGGGCCCTGAATGAGCAGTTCTTC. As protein: CSARVEGLAGGALNEQFF.

J is TRBJ2-3 and V is TRBV7-9; D is possibly TRBD2 (6 bases). This CDR3 contains 15 residues. Germline V lookup: CDR1 SEHNR, CDR2 FQNEAQ (reference sequence). V lost 6 bases, J lost 0 bases, and 13 bases lay in between. The CDR3 DNA sequence: TGTGCCAGCAGTTATAGCGGCGCTAGCACAGATACGCAGTATTTT. Translating gives CASSYSGASTDTQYF.

This clonotype was seen many times. The genes are TRBV15 and TRBJ2-1; 9 positions agree with TRBD1. The CDR3 has 17 amino acids. Unmatched junction bases numbered 11, after V lost 2 bases and J lost 6 bases. Germline assignment: CDR1 LNHNV and CDR2 YYDKDF (reference sequence). The CDR3 region has the DNA TGTGCCACCAGCAGACCCTGGGCCGGGACAGGGTTCAATGAGCAGTTCTTC. Protein sequence: CATSRPWAGTGFNEQFF.

The gene calls are TRBV6-6 and TRBJ2-3; tentative D call: TRBD2 (5 bases). The length of the CDR3 is 15 residues. With 8 bases removed from V and 3 bases from J, the gap between germline ends came to 18 bases. CDR1 MNHNY and CDR2 SVGAGI come from the germline V gene (reference sequence). The DNA for the CDR3 is TGTGCCAGCGACTGGAGGAGCGGAGTGACAGATACGCAGTATTTT. This codes for CASDWRSGVTDTQYF.

This clonotype was detected only a few times. V is TRBV7-8 and J is TRBJ2-7, with 7 bases matching TRBD1. This CDR3 region has 12 residues. The trim removed 4 bases at V and 5 bases at J, leaving 2 bases unmatched. Germline CDR1 and CDR2: SGHVS and FQNEAQ. As DNA, the CDR3 is TGTGCCAGCAGCTGGGGGACAGACGAGCAGTACTTC. As protein: CASSWGTDEQYF.

This clonotype was seen many times. This rearrangement joins TRBV7-8 to TRBJ1-5; D not resolved. The V and J ends lost 4 bases and 0 bases respectively, with 16 bases between them. This CDR3 is 17 amino acids long. Germline lookup yields CDR1 SGHVS and CDR2 FQNEAQ. The CDR3 DNA reads TGTGCCAGCAGCTCAACCGCTACAACTCATAGCAATCAGCCCCAGCATTTT. It is translated as CASSSTATTHSNQPQHF.

The chain is built from TRBV7-6 and TRBJ2-1; D is uncertain. Looked up from germline, CDR1 is SGHVS and CDR2 is FNYEAQ. V was trimmed by 4 bases and J by 7 bases, leaving 8 bases between them. CDR3 length: 12 amino acids. The CDR3 is CASSYLRNEQFF. The CDR3 coding sequence is TGTGCCAGCAGCTATTTAAGGAATGAGCAGTTCTTC.

There are a few counts of this clonotype. The V and J genes are TRBV10-3 and TRBJ2-5, with a weak D call TRBD2 (5 bases). V lost 8 bases and J lost 5, with 15 bases in between. Germline loops: CDR1 ENHRY, CDR2 SYGVKD. The CDR3 is made up of 13 amino acids. The CDR3 bases are TGTGCCATCGCACCTAGGGAGAGGGAGACCCAGTACTTC. It yields the protein CAIAPRERETQYF.

The chain employs TRBV5-1 and TRBJ2-1; 14 positions match TRBD2. The length of the CDR3 is 14 residues. V shed 7 bases, J shed 10 bases, and the junction held 7 bases outside the gene matches. CDR1 and CDR2 from the germline V gene are SGHRS and YFSETQ. The CDR3 reads CASRTSGGPGEQFF. The CDR3 nucleotides read TGCGCCAGCCGGACTAGCGGGGGGCCAGGGGAGCAGTTCTTC.

This clonotype came up a few times. The chain has TRBV12-3 or TRBV12-4 and TRBJ2-5; possibly TRBD1 for D (5 bases). The CDR3 runs to 13 residues. V was cut by 6 bases and J by 2 bases, with 10 bases left in between. CDR3 region: CASRRTLQETQYF. Here the CDR3 DNA reads TGTGCCAGCAGACGGACACTACAAGAGACCCAGTACTTC.

This rearrangement joins TRBV12-3 or TRBV12-4 to TRBJ1-6; 9 nucleotides match TRBD1. The length of the CDR3 is 15 residues. V gave up 7 bases and J gave up 7 bases; unmatched junction bases: 8. The CDR3 DNA is TGTGCCAGCACCAACCTAGGGACAGGGAATTCACCCCTCCACTTT. It specifies CASTNLGTGNSPLHF.

This clonotype was found a few times. This chain joins TRBV6-1 and TRBJ2-1; TRBD2 agrees at 9 bases. This CDR3 is built from 17 residues. Germline V gives CDR1 MNHNS, CDR2 SASEGT. Trimming removed 2 bases from V and 2 bases from J; junction bases left unmatched: 7. The CDR3 DNA reads TGTGCCAGCAGTGAATTGTCTGGCGGGAGGGCCTACAATGAGCAGTTCTTC. It translates to CASSELSGGRAYNEQFF.

This clonotype was found a few times. The chain recombines TRBV4-2 with TRBJ1-2; possible D gene TRBD1, 6 bases. Germline V CDR1 and CDR2: LGHNA, YNFKEQ. The CDR3 extends over 19 amino acids. The ends were cut back, 0 bases at V and 2 bases at J, with 22 bases in the middle. Here the CDR3 DNA reads TGTGCCAGCAGCCAAGACCTTTGGACAGCTAGAAGTGGGAACTATGGCTACACCTTC. This translates into CASSQDLWTARSGNYGYTF.

The chain carries TRBV20-1 and TRBJ2-1; 16 bases line up with TRBD2. Germline CDR1 is DFQATT and CDR2 is SNEGSKA (reference sequence). This CDR3 is built from 18 residues. The ends lost 4 bases at V and 2 bases at J; junction bases unmatched: 8. CDR3 protein: CSAMGWGTSGRAYNEQFF. DNA of the CDR3: TGCAGTGCTATGGGGTGGGGGACTAGCGGGAGGGCCTACAATGAGCAGTTCTTC.

V usage is TRBV6-2 or TRBV6-3 and J usage is TRBJ1-1; possible D gene TRBD1, 5 bases. V was clipped by 2 bases and J by 5 bases, with 21 bases between them. CDR3 length equals 17 residues. Germline CDR1 MNHEY, CDR2 SVGEGT. CDR3 in amino acids: CASSYTSTRVGLTEAFF. Written as DNA, the CDR3 is TGTGCCAGCAGTTACACGTCCACCAGGGTCGGATTGACTGAAGCTTTCTTT.

To note about this clonotype: A much larger clonotype is one base distant, so this may be a read error. V and J are TRBV4-3 and TRBJ1-5; 7 bases align to TRBD1. CDR3 length: 15 amino acids. Looked up from germline, CDR1 is LGHNA and CDR2 is YSLEER. This chain's CDR3 is CVSSQDNRGGQPQHF. In DNA form, the CDR3 reads TGCGTCAGCAGCCAAGATAACAGGGGTGGGCAGCCCCAGCATTTT.